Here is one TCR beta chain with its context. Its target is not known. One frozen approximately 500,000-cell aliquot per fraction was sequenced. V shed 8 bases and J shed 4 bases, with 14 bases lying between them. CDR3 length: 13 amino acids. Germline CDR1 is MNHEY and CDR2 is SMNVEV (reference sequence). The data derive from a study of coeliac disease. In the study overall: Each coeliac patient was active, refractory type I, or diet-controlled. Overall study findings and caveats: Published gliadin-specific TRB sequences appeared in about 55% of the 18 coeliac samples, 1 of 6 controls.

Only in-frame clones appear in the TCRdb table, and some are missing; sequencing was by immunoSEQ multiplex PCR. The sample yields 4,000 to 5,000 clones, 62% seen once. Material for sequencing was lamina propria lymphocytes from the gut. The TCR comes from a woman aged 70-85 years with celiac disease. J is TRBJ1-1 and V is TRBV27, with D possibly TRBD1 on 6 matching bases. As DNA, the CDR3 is TGTGCCAGCGCGTGGGGGCGAGCCACTGAAGCTTTCTTT. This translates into CASAWGRATEAFF.